The rows below give T cell receptor beta chains drawn from one sample of a study of post-analysis software for immune sequencing data. TCRdb reanalysed the PCR reads using MiXCR and keeps one entry per CDR3 protein. This sample has roughly 430,000 distinct CDR3 sequences; 39% occur once, and the top ten carry 6.5% to 8%. Specimen: blood. Receptor source: a girl aged 2 to 10 with multiple sclerosis. Both conserved end residues are part of each CDR3. The D gene is left open where the match is weak. Size values are once, few and many counts, or a class for expanded clones, and some rows have none.

j_call d_call cdr3_length clone_size v_call cdr3_aa cdr3_nt
TRBJ2-7 TRBD1 13 few TRBV11-2 CASKGQGKYEQYF TGTGCCAGCAAAGGACAGGGGAAGTACGAGCAGTACTTC
TRBJ1-5 - 17 few TRBV7-9 CASSSSDSGGSNQPQHF TGTGCCAGCAGCTCTTCGGACAGTGGCGGTAGCAATCAGCCCCAGCATTTT
TRBJ2-7 TRBD1 15 - TRBV5-5 CASSTNDRGLYEQYF TGTGCCAGCAGCACAAACGACAGGGGGCTGTACGAGCAGTACTTC
TRBJ2-7 - 13 - TRBV20-1 CSARAGAFNEQYF TGCAGTGCTAGAGCAGGGGCGTTCAACGAGCAGTACTTC
TRBJ1-1 TRBD1 16 few TRBV27 CASSSGGQLVGIEAFF TGTGCCAGCAGTTCGGGGGGACAGTTAGTCGGGATTGAAGCTTTCTTT
TRBJ2-5 - 14 - TRBV4-2 CASSQDRGELTQYF TGTGCCAGCAGCCAAGATCGCGGGGAGCTTACCCAGTACTTC
TRBJ2-5 TRBD2 15 few TRBV6-5 CASSLLAEIQETQYF TGTGCCAGCAGTTTACTAGCGGAAATCCAAGAGACCCAGTACTTC
TRBJ2-3 - 14 - TRBV20-1 CSARDRSGTDTQYF TGCAGTGCCCGCGACCGATCTGGCACAGATACGCAGTATTTT
TRBJ2-7 TRBD2 18 few TRBV4-3 CASSQDTPGLAESYEQYF TGCGCCAGCAGCCAAGATACCCCTGGACTAGCGGAGAGCTACGAGCAGTACTTC
TRBJ2-1 TRBD2 17 - TRBV28 CASSLDQGTSSSGEQFF TGTGCCAGCAGTCTGGACCAGGGGACTAGCTCCTCGGGTGAGCAGTTCTTC
TRBJ2-7 - 14 - TRBV6-6 CASSIGMGSYEQYF TGTGCCAGCAGCATAGGCATGGGGTCCTACGAGCAGTACTTC
TRBJ2-3 - 15 few TRBV6-5 CASSYTDRGGDTQYF TGTGCCAGCAGTTACACTGACAGGGGAGGGGATACGCAGTATTTT
TRBJ2-5 - 15 few TRBV5-1 CASSFDGSAKETQYF TGCGCCAGCAGCTTTGACGGTTCCGCCAAAGAGACCCAGTACTTC
TRBJ2-3 TRBD1 16 - TRBV4-2 CASSQAGTASTDTQYF TGTGCCAGCAGCCAGGCCGGGACAGCTAGCACAGATACGCAGTATTTT
TRBJ2-5 TRBD1 15 few TRBV12-5 CASGQTGGYIETQYF TGTGCTAGTGGCCAGACAGGGGGTTATATAGAGACCCAGTACTTC
TRBJ2-7 - 12 - TRBV11-2 CASSLGGRGQYF TGTGCCAGCAGCTTAGGAGGCAGGGGGCAGTACTTC
TRBJ1-2 - 14 few TRBV10-3 CAISDPGTAYGYTF TGTGCCATCAGTGATCCCGGGACTGCTTATGGCTACACCTTC
TRBJ2-1 - 16 - TRBV7-8 CASSLGAGGPGDEQFF TGTGCCAGCAGCTTAGGAGCCGGGGGGCCGGGAGATGAGCAGTTCTTC
TRBJ1-4 TRBD1 15 few TRBV20-1 CSARPWDRGNEKLFF TGCAGTGCTAGACCCTGGGACAGGGGAAATGAAAAACTGTTTTTT
TRBJ1-2 - 20 - TRBV28 CASSPSRFRYNIPHDYGYTF TGTGCCAGCAGTCCCTCTCGGTTCCGCTACAACATACCTCACGATTATGGCTACACCTTC
TRBJ2-5 - 15 few TRBV7-9 CASSPPEGFQETQYF TGTGCCAGCAGCCCTCCGGAAGGCTTCCAAGAGACCCAGTACTTC
TRBJ2-3 TRBD2 17 - TRBV7-3 CASSLNGLAGYTDTQYF TGTGCCAGCAGCTTAAATGGACTAGCGGGATACACAGATACGCAGTATTTT
TRBJ2-7 - 11 - TRBV29-1 CSVRSSYEQYF TGCAGTGTCCGGAGCTCCTACGAGCAGTACTTC
TRBJ1-1 TRBD1 15 - TRBV11-2 CASSSPGQGRTEAFF TGTGCCAGCAGCTCACCGGGACAGGGTCGTACTGAAGCTTTCTTT
TRBJ2-7 - 16 - TRBV20-1 CSARWASRGPSYEQYF TGCAGTGCTAGGTGGGCCTCTCGGGGGCCATCGTACGAGCAGTACTTC
TRBJ2-5 TRBD2 15 - TRBV2 CASTTLAGGGETQYF TGTGCCAGCACAACCCTAGCGGGGGGAGGAGAGACCCAGTACTTC
TRBJ2-7 TRBD2 15 few TRBV29-1 CSVAGEGSGIYEQYF TGCAGCGTTGCCGGGGAGGGGAGCGGGATCTACGAGCAGTACTTC
TRBJ2-5 - 12 - TRBV29-1 CSAPVVQGTQYF TGCAGCGCCCCCGTCGTGCAAGGGACCCAGTACTTC
TRBJ1-2 TRBD1 15 - TRBV6-5 CASSYSNRGLLGYTF TGTGCCAGCAGTTACTCTAACAGGGGGCTGTTGGGCTACACCTTC
TRBJ2-7 TRBD2 14 - TRBV10-3 CATSDSGGAYEQYF TGTGCCACCAGTGATAGCGGGGGGGCCTACGAGCAGTACTTC
TRBJ2-4 TRBD2 17 many TRBV7-3 CASSSGGTSGASNIQYF TGTGCCAGCAGCTCCGGGGGGACTAGCGGGGCCTCAAACATTCAGTACTTC
TRBJ2-1 - 16 once TRBV24-1 CATSDTTGTAYNEQFF TGTGCCACCAGTGACACAACAGGGACTGCCTACAATGAGCAGTTCTTC
TRBJ2-1 TRBD2 17 - TRBV4-3 CASSQDRGSGRGLGQFF TGCGCCAGCAGCCAAGACCGGGGTAGCGGGAGAGGGCTAGGGCAGTTCTTC
TRBJ1-4 - 12 - TRBV20-1 CSAKRSGEKLFF TGCAGTGCTAAGCGGTCAGGGGAAAAACTGTTTTTT
TRBJ2-7 - 13 many TRBV5-6 CASSSGQPYEQYF TGTGCCAGCAGCTCCGGACAGCCTTACGAGCAGTACTTC
TRBJ2-5 TRBD1 15 few TRBV5-1 CASSYPTGFEETQYF TGCGCCAGCAGCTATCCGACAGGGTTCGAAGAGACCCAGTACTTC
TRBJ2-1 TRBD1 16 - TRBV7-2 CASSQIRGQSCNEQFF TGTGCCAGCAGCCAGATCCGGGGACAGTCCTGCAATGAGCAGTTCTTC
TRBJ2-5 - 15 few TRBV2 CASIGGEVGSKTQYF TGTGCCAGCATAGGCGGGGAGGTCGGGTCGAAGACCCAGTACTTC
TRBJ2-3 TRBD2 14 - TRBV28 CASIPGTTADTQYF TGTGCCAGCATACCTGGGACTACCGCAGATACGCAGTATTTT
TRBJ1-5 - 13 - TRBV6-6 CASSYSNDQPQHF TGTGCCAGCAGTTACTCGAACGATCAGCCCCAGCATTTT
TRBJ1-2 - 13 - TRBV20-1 CSVNQEINYGYTF TGCAGTGTAAACCAGGAGATCAACTATGGCTACACCTTC
TRBJ2-7 TRBD2 15 - TRBV12-3/TRBV12-4 CASTGGLAETYEQYF TGTGCCAGCACCGGAGGACTAGCGGAGACCTACGAGCAATACTTC